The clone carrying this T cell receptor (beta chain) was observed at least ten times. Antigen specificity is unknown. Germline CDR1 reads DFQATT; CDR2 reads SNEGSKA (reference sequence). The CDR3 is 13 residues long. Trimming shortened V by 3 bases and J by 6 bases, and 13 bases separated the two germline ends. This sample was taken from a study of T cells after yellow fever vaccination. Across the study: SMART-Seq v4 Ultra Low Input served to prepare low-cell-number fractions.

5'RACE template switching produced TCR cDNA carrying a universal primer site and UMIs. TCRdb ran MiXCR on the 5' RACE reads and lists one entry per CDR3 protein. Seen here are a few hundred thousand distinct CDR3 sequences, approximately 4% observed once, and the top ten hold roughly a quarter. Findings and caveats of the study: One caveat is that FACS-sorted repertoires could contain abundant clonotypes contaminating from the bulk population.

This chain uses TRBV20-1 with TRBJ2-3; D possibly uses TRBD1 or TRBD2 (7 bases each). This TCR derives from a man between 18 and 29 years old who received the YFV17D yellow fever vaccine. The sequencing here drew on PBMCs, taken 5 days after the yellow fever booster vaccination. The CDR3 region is CSASPQGGDTQYF. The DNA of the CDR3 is TGCAGTGCTAGTCCCCAGGGGGGGGATACGCAGTATTTT.